These 10 T cell receptor beta chains were all obtained from the same sample, sequenced in a study of T-cell reconstitution after alpha-beta-depleted transplantation in children. Construction of the TCRbeta library involved unique molecular identifiers. TCRdb redid the calling of the PCR reads with MiXCR, one entry per CDR3 protein. The data show roughly 500,000 distinct CDR3 sequences, 32% seen once. The source was PBMCs from the stem cell graft donor, collected from the stem cell graft. These receptors were obtained from a human donor who donated a stem cell graft to a child with aplastic anemia.

Only a few counts were recorded for this clonotype. This rearrangement joins TRBV6-5 to TRBJ1-1; 9 nucleotides align to TRBD1. The CDR3 contains 13 residues. The trim removed 1 base at V and 12 bases at J, leaving 6 bases unmatched. Germline V CDR1 and CDR2: MNHEY, SVGAGI. The DNA of the CDR3 is TGTGCCAGCAGTTACTACGGGACAGGGTTGTCTTTCTTT. The encoded protein is CASSYYGTGLSFF.

This clonotype was counted only a few times. The chain carries TRBV11-2 and TRBJ1-2, with TRBD1 as a possible D gene (5 bases). The length of the CDR3 is 14 residues. Germline CDR1 and CDR2: SGHAT and FQNNGV. V lost 3 bases and J 8 bases, leaving 16 bases between the germline ends. CDR3: CASSFSARAGGYTF. CDR3 DNA: TGTGCCAGCAGCTTTTCGGCCAGGGCAGGCGGCTACACCTTC. The full variable domain, with the rest looked up from reference TRBV11-2 and TRBJ1-2, is EAGVAQSPRYKIIEKRQSVAFWCNPISGHATLYWYQQILGQGPKLLIQFQNNGVVDDSQLPKDRFSAERLKGVDSTLKIQPAKLEDSAVYLCASSFSARAGGYTFGSGTRLTVV.

The V gene is TRBV7-9, the J gene TRBJ1-2; tentative D call: TRBD1 (6 bases). Trimming took 8 bases from V and 4 from J, leaving 14 bases between them. The CDR3 loop spans 13 amino acids. Germline V gene sequence: CDR1 SEHNR, CDR2 FQNEAQ (reference sequence). CDR3 residues: CASGTLDSYGYTF. CDR3 nucleotide sequence: TGTGCCAGCGGAACTCTGGACAGCTATGGCTACACCTTC.

This chain connects TRBV4-3 to TRBJ2-1; possibly TRBD1 or TRBD2 for D (5 bases each). Trimming cost V 4 bases and J 6 bases, with 13 bases left between them. This CDR3 contains 14 residues. Germline CDR1 is LGHNA and CDR2 is YSLEER. CDR3 amino acids: CASSPGTGSNEQFF. CDR3 in DNA: TGCGCCAGCAGCCCTGGGACCGGAAGCAATGAGCAGTTCTTC.

The V and J genes are TRBV7-2 and TRBJ2-5, with a tentative D call TRBD2 (5 bases). The CDR3 has 14 residues. V was trimmed by 0 bases and J by 5 bases, leaving 10 bases between them. Germline V gene sequence: CDR1 SGHTA, CDR2 FQGNSA. The CDR3 region is CASSLAGIRETQYF. Written as DNA, the CDR3 is TGTGCCAGCAGCTTAGCCGGGATCAGGGAGACCCAGTACTTC.

This CDR3 reads CASSLRTGNSPLHF. CDR3 nucleotide sequence: TGTGCCAGCAGTTTAAGGACAGGAAATTCACCCCTCCACTTT. The chain recombines TRBV12-3 or TRBV12-4 with TRBJ1-6; TRBD1 aligns across 7 bases. With 2 bases clipped from V and 7 bases from J, the junction kept 2 bases outside the gene matches. CDR3 length: 14 residues.

This chain connects TRBV20-1 to TRBJ2-5, with a weak D call TRBD2 (5 bases). Germline CDR1 reads DFQATT; CDR2 reads SNEGSKA (reference sequence). Trimming cost V 2 bases and J 5 bases, with 21 bases left between them. The CDR3 has 16 residues. The CDR3 sequence is CSARRSSGSPGETQYF. The CDR3, as DNA: TGCAGTGCTAGACGCTCCTCGGGGAGCCCGGGGGAGACCCAGTACTTC.

This chain joins TRBV13 and TRBJ2-3; 7 bases align to TRBD1. CDR1 is PRHDT, CDR2 FYEKMQ, per germline (reference sequence). Trimming cost V 6 bases and J 2 bases; bases outside gene matches: 8. The CDR3 totals 15 residues. The CDR3 sequence: CASRRGQSNTDTQYF. In DNA, the CDR3 is TGTGCCAGCAGGAGGGGACAGTCGAACACAGATACGCAGTATTTT.

This clonotype was detected a few times. This chain uses TRBV7-8 with TRBJ2-7, with TRBD2 as a possible D gene (5 bases). CDR1 SGHVS and CDR2 FQNEAQ come from the germline V gene. The CDR3 spans 15 residues. V dropped 6 bases and J dropped 0 bases, with 15 bases sitting between them. The CDR3 region has the DNA TGTGCCAGCAGTTCCGGACTCTTTTACTCCTACGAGCAGTACTTC. It yields the protein CASSSGLFYSYEQYF. Full variable domain (missing parts from reference TRBV7-8 and TRBJ2-7): GAGVSQSPRYKVAKRGQDVALRCDPISGHVSLFWYQQALGQGPEFLTYFQNEAQLDKSGLPSDRFFAERPEGSVSTLKIQRTQQEDSAVYLCASSSGLFYSYEQYFGPGTRLTVT.

This clonotype was seen a few times. This chain joins TRBV4-2 and TRBJ2-1, with 7 nucleotides matching TRBD1. CDR3 length: 17 residues. Germline V gives CDR1 LGHNA, CDR2 YNFKEQ. The ends lost 0 bases at V and 5 bases at J; junction bases unmatched: 10. The CDR3 sequence is CASSQDEVTGWNNEQFF. The CDR3 DNA reads TGTGCCAGCAGCCAAGATGAGGTGACAGGGTGGAACAATGAGCAGTTCTTC.